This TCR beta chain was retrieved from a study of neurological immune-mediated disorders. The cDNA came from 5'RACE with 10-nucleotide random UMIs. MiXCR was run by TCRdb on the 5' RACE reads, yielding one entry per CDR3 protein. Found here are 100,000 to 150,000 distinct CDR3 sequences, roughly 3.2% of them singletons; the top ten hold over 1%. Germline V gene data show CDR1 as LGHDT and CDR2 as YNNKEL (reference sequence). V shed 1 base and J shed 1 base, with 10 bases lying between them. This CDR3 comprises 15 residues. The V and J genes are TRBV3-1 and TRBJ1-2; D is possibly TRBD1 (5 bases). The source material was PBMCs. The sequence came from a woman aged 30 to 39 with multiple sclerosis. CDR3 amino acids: CASSQGEGVNYGYTF. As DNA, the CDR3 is TGTGCCAGCAGCCAAGGAGAAGGGGTTAACTATGGCTACACCTTC. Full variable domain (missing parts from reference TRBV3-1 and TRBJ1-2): DTAVSQTPKYLVTQMGNDKSIKCEQNLGHDTMYWYKQDSKKFLKIMFSYNNKELIINETVPNRFSPKSPDKAHLNLHINSLELGDSAVYFCASSQGEGVNYGYTFGSGTRLTVV.